The sequence of this TCR beta chain was determined in a study of control samples from healthy donors and cancer patients. Trimming pared 6 bases from V and 7 bases from J, leaving 15 bases between. Germline CDR1 LNHDA, CDR2 SQIVND (reference sequence). This CDR3 is 14 amino acids long. Profiling relied on immunoSEQ multiplex PCR, and the TCRdb table lists in-frame clones only, not all of them. The sample lists 53,000 or so clones, 75% to 90% seen once, with around 15% in the top ten. The sequence was obtained from a man between 60 and 75 years old with head and neck cancer. Sample: PBMCs. The chain uses TRBV19 and TRBJ1-4, with D possibly being TRBD1 (5 bases). The CDR3 DNA reads TGTGCCAGTAGCCAAGGGGCGACTTTTGAAAAACTGTTTTTT. Protein sequence: CASSQGATFEKLFF.